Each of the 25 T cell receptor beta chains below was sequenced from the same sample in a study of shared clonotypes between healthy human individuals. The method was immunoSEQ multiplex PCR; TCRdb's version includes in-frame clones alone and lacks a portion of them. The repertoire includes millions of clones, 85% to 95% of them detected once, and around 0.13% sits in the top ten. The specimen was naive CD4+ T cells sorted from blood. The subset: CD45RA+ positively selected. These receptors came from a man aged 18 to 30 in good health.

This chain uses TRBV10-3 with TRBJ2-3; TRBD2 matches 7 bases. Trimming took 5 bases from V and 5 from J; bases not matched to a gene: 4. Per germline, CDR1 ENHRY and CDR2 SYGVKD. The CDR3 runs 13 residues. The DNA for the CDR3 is TGTGCCATCAGTTGGGAGGGCCAAGATACGCAGTATTTT. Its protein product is CAISWEGQDTQYF.

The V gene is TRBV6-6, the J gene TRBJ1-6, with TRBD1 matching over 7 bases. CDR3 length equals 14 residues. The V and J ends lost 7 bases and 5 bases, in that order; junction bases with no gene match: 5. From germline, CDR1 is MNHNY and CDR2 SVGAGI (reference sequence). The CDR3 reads CASTPQGNNSPLHF. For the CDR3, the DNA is TGTGCCAGCACCCCACAGGGGAATAATTCACCCCTCCACTTT.

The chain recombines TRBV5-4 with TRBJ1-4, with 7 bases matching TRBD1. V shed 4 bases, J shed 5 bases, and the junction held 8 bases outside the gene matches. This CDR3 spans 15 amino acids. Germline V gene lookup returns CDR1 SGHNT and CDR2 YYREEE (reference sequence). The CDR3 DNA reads TGTGCCAGCAGCGCCTCGGGACAGATCAATGAAAAACTGTTTTTT. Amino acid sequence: CASSASGQINEKLFF.

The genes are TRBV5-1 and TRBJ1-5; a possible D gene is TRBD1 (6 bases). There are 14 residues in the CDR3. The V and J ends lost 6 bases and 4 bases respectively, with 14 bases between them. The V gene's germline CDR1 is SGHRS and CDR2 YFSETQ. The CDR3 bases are TGCGCCAGCACGCCCCAGGGGCAGAATCAGCCCCAGCATTTT. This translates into CASTPQGQNQPQHF.

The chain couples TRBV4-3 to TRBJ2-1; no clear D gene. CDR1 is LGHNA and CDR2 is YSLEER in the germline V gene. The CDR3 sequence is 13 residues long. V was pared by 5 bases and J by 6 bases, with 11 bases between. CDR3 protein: CASSTQRGNEQFF. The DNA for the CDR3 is TGCGCCAGCAGCACTCAGCGTGGCAATGAGCAGTTCTTC.

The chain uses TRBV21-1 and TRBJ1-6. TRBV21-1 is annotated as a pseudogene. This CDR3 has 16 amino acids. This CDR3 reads CASSKEGAWDNSPLHF. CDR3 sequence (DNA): TGTGCCAGCAGCAAAGAGGGCGCGTGGGATAATTCACCCCTCCACTTT.

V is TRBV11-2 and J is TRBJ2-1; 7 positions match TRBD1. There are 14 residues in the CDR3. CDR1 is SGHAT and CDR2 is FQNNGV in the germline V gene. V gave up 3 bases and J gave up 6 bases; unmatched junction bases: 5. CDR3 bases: TGTGCCAGCAGCTTCACGACAGGGATCAATGAGCAGTTCTTC. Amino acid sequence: CASSFTTGINEQFF.

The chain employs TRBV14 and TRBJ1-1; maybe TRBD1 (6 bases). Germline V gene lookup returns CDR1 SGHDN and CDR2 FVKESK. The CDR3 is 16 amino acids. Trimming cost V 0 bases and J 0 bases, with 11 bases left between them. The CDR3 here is CASSQDQGTMNTEAFF. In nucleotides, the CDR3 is TGTGCCAGCAGCCAAGATCAGGGGACCATGAACACTGAAGCTTTCTTT.

The CDR3 DNA follows: TGTGCCAGCAGTGTCGGAGCCTTGGGCTCTGGAAACACCATATATTTT. It translates to CASSVGALGSGNTIYF. The rearrangement links TRBV6-1 to TRBJ1-3; the D is unclear. Germline assignment: CDR1 MNHNS and CDR2 SASEGT. Trimming took 4 bases from V and 0 from J, leaving 13 bases between them. The CDR3 is made up of 16 amino acids.

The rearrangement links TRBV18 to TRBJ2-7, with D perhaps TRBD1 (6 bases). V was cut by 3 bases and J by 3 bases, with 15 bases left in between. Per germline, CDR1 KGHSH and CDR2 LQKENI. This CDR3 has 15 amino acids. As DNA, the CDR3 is TGTGCCAGCTCACCGAAATCTGACAGGATCTACGAGCAGTACTTC. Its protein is CASSPKSDRIYEQYF.

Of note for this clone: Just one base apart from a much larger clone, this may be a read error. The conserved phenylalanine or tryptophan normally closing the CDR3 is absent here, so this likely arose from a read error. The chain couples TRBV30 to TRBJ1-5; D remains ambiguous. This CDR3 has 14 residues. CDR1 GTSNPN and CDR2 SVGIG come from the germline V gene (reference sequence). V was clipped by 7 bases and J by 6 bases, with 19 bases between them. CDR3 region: CASGEGHTGQPQHL. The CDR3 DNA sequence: TGTGCCTCGGGTGAAGGCCATACGGGTCAGCCCCAGCATCTT.

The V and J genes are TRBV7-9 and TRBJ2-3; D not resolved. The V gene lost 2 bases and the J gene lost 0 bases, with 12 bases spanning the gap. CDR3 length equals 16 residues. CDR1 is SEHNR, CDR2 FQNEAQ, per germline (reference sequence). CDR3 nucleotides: TGTGCCAGCAGCTTAAACGCCGATACTAGCACAGATACGCAGTATTTT. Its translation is CASSLNADTSTDTQYF.

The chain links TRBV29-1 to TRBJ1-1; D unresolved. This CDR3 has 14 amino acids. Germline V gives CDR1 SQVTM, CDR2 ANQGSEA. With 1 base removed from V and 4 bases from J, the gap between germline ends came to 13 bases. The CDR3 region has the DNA TGCAGCGTTGAAGGGACCCTCCGGGGCACTGAAGCTTTCTTT. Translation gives CSVEGTLRGTEAFF.

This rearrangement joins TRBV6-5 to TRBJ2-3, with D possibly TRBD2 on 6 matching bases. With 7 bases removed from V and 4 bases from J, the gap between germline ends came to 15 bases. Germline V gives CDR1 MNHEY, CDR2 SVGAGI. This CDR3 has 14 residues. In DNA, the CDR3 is TGTGCCAGCACTAGTTATGGGAGGTCAGATACGCAGTATTTT. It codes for CASTSYGRSDTQYF.

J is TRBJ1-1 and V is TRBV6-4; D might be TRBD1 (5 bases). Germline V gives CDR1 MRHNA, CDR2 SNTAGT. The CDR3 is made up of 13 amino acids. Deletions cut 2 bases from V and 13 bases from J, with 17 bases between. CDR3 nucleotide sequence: TGTGCCAGCAGTGACCCACCCTATGGACACGTTTTCTTT. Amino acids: CASSDPPYGHVFF.

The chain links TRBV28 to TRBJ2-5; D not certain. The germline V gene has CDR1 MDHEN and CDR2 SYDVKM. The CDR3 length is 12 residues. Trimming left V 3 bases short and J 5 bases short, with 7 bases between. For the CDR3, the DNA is TGTGCCAGCAGTTTTTATCAGGAGACCCAGTACTTC. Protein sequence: CASSFYQETQYF. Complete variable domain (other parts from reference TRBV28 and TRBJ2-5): DVKVTQSSRYLVKRTGEKVFLECVQDMDHENMFWYRQDPGLGLRLIYFSYDVKMKEKGDIPEGYSVSREKKERFSLILESASTNQTSMYLCASSFYQETQYFGPGTRLLVL.

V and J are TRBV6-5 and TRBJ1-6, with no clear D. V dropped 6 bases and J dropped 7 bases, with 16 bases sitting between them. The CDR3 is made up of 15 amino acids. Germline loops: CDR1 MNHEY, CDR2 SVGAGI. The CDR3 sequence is CASRPGWQLNSPLHF. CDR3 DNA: TGTGCCAGCAGACCCGGATGGCAGCTCAATTCACCCCTCCACTTT.

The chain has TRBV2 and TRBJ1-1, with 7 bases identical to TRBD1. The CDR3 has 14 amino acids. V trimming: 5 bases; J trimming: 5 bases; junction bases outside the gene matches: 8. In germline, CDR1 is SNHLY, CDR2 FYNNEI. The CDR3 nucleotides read TGTGCCAGCAGTTTACAACAGGGGCGGACTGAAGCTTTCTTT. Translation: CASSLQQGRTEAFF. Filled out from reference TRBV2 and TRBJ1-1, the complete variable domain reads EPEVTQTPSHQVTQMGQEVILRCVPISNHLYFYWYRQILGQKVEFLVSFYNNEISEKSEIFDDQFSVERPDGSNFTLKIRSTKLEDSAMYFCASSLQQGRTEAFFGQGTRLTVV.

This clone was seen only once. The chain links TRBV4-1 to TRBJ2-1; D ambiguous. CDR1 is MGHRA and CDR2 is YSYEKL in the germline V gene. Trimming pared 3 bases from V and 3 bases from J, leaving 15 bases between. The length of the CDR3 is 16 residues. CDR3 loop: CASSHELALIYNEQFF. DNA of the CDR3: TGCGCCAGCAGCCATGAACTGGCATTGATCTACAATGAGCAGTTCTTC.

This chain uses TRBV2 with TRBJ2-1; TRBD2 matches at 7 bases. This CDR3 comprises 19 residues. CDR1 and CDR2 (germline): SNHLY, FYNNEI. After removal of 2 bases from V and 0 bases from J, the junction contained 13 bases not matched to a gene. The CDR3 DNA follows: TGTGCCAGCAGTGAACTTTTGGGGAGCGGGATCAGCTCCTACAATGAGCAGTTCTTC. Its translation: CASSELLGSGISSYNEQFF. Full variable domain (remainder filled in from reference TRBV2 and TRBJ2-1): EPEVTQTPSHQVTQMGQEVILRCVPISNHLYFYWYRQILGQKVEFLVSFYNNEISEKSEIFDDQFSVERPDGSNFTLKIRSTKLEDSAMYFCASSELLGSGISSYNEQFFGPGTRLTVL.

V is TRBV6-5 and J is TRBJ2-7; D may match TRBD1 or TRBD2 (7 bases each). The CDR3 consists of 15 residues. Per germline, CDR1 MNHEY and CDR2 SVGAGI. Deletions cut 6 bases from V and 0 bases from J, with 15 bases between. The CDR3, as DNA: TGTGCCAGCAGACCCAGGGGGGGGAGCTCCTACGAGCAGTACTTC. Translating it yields CASRPRGGSSYEQYF.

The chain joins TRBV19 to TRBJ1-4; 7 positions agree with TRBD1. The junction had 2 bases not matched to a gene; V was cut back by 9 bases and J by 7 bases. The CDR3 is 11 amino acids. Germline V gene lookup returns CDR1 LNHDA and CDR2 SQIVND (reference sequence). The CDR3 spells CASWTGEKLFF. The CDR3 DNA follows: TGTGCCAGCTGGACAGGTGAAAAACTGTTTTTT.

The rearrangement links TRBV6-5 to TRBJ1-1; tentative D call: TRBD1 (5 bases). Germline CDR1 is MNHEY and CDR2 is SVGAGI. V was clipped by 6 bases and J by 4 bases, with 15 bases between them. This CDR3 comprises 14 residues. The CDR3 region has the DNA TGTGCCAGCAGAGCAGGGAGCCCGGGCACTGAAGCTTTCTTT. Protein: CASRAGSPGTEAFF.

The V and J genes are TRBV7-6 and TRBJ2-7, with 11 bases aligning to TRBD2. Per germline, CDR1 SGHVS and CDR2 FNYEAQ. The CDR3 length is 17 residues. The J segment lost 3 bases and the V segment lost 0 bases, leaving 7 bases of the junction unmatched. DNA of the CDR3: TGTGCCAGCAGCTTAGCTCCGGCTAGCGGGGGGAACTACGAGCAGTACTTC. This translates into CASSLAPASGGNYEQYF.

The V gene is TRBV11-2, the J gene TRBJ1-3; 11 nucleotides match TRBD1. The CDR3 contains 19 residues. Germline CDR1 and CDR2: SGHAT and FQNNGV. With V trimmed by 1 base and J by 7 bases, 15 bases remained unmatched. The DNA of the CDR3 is TGTGCCAGCAGCTTAGGCGGGACAGGGGGACCAGGGAGAATCAACACCATATATTTT. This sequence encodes CASSLGGTGGPGRINTIYF.